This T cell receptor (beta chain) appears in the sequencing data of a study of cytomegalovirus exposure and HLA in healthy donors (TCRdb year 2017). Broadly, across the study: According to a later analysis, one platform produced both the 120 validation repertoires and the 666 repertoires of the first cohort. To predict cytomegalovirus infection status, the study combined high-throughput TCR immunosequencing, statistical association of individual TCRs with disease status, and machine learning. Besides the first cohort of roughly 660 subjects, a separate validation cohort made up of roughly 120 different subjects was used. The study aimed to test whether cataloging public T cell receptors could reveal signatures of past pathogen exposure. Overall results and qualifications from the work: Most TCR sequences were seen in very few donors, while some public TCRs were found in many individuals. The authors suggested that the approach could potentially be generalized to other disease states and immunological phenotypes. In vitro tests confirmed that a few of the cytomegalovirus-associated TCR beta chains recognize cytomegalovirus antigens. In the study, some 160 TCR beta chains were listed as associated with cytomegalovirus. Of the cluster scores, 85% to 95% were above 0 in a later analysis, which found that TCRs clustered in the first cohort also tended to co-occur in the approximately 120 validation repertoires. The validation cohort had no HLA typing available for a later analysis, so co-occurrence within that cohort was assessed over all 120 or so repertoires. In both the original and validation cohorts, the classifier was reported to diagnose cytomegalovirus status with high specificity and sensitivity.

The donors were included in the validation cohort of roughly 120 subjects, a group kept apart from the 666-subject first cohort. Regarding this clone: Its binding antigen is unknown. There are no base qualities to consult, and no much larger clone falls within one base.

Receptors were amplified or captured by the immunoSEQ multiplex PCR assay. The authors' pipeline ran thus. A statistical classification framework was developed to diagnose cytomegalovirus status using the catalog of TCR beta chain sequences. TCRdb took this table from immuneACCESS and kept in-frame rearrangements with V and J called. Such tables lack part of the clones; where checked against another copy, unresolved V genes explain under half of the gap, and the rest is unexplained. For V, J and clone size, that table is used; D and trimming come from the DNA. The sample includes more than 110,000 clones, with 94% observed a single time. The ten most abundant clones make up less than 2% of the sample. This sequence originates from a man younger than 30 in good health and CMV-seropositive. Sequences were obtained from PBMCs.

The nucleotides read TGTGCCAGCCAAGGTTCAGAACGGGGAAAACTGTTTTTT. It encodes CASQGSERGKLFF. This sequence uses TRBV18 and TRBJ1-4; no D segment can be confidently identified. The CDR3 goes from the cysteine to the phenylalanine over 13 residues. Only CDR3 DNA remains: 39 bases, in frame from the first base. V drops 8 bases and J drops 10 bases, leaving 17 bases in between. CDR1 and CDR2 (KGHSH, LQKENI) derive from the germline V gene.